The source of this TCR beta chain is a study of CD8 T cell repertoires and HIV-1 epitope variants. On this clone itself: The target antigen is unknown.

Profiled with immunoSEQ multiplex PCR; TCRdb holds only in-frame clones, not every one. Of fewer than 6,500 clones detected, around 66% appear once; the ten largest clones hold 40% to 55%. The CDR3 covers 15 residues. Germline V gene lookup returns CDR1 SGHAT and CDR2 FQNNGV. The V gene end was trimmed by 4 bases and the J gene end by 0 bases; junction bases not matched to a gene: 4. J is TRBJ2-3 and V is TRBV11-2, with 7 bases matching TRBD2. The sequence came from a male donor with HIV. Sequencing input: cultured CD8+ T cells derived from PBMCs. The CDR3 protein is CASSSKRGSTDTQYF. CDR3 nucleotides: TGTGCCAGCAGCTCGAAGCGGGGTAGCACAGATACGCAGTATTTT. Variable domain in full (rest from reference TRBV11-2 and TRBJ2-3): EAGVAQSPRYKIIEKRQSVAFWCNPISGHATLYWYQQILGQGPKLLIQFQNNGVVDDSQLPKDRFSAERLKGVDSTLKIQPAKLEDSAVYLCASSSKRGSTDTQYFGPGTRLTVL.